This paragraph covers one TCR beta chain sequence. Trimming took 2 bases from V and 5 from J; bases not matched to a gene: 4. Germline V gene data show CDR1 as MNHEY and CDR2 as SVGAGI. The CDR3 contains 14 residues. In TCRdb, the 5' RACE reads were re-called with MiXCR into one record per CDR3 protein. The sample holds approximately 300,000 distinct CDR3 sequences; under 25% are singletons and the top ten take 3.5%. The sample is drawn from a study of CD8 T cells in ankylosing spondylitis. The sequence derives from a female donor with ankylosing spondylitis or in good health (not recorded which). Sequencing was performed on blood, either unsorted or a sorted T cell fraction (not recorded which). The chain links TRBV6-5 to TRBJ2-5; 8 bases are a match to TRBD2. The CDR3 protein is CASSYGGLGETQYF. The CDR3 DNA is TGTGCCAGCAGTTACGGGGGACTAGGGGAGACCCAGTACTTC.